This entry lists 6 T cell receptor beta chains sequenced from one sample in a study of technical replicates of blood from a few donors. Profiling relied on immunoSEQ multiplex PCR, and the TCRdb table lists in-frame clones only, not all of them. In the table there are fewer than 90,000 clones, around 94% of which are singletons. The sequenced material came from T cells isolated from PBMCs. The receptor source for this set is a human donor in good health.

V is TRBV5-6 and J is TRBJ2-5; 8 nucleotides agree with TRBD2. CDR3 length equals 15 residues. CDR1 is SGHDT, CDR2 YYEEEE, per germline. V lost 3 bases, J lost 3 bases, and 7 bases stayed unmatched. The CDR3 reads CASSSASGGKETQYF. The DNA for the CDR3 is TGTGCCAGCAGCTCCGCTTCGGGGGGGAAAGAGACCCAGTACTTC.

The V gene is TRBV12-5, the J gene TRBJ2-2, with D perhaps TRBD2 (5 bases). V was shortened by 5 bases and J by 13 bases, with 17 bases between the two germline ends. The germline V gene encodes CDR1 LGHNT and CDR2 FRNRAP. This CDR3 contains 13 residues. In DNA, the CDR3 is TGTGCTAGTGGTCCTCTCACCGGGGTGGGGCTGTTTTTT. Amino acids: CASGPLTGVGLFF. The whole variable domain, filled in from reference TRBV12-5 and TRBJ2-2, reads DARVTQTPRHKVTEMGQEVTMRCQPILGHNTVFWYRQTMMQGLELLAYFRNRAPLDDSGMPKDRFSAEMPDATLATLKIQPSEPRDSAVYFCASGPLTGVGLFFGEGSRLTVL.

Of note for this clone: A read error may produce the germline difference seen at one junction end. V gene TRBV11-3 combines with J gene TRBJ1-1, with D maybe TRBD1 (5 bases). The CDR3 runs 14 residues. Germline CDR1 and CDR2: SGHNT and YENEEA. The CDR3 DNA follows: TGTGCCAGCAGCGTAGACAGAATGAACACTGAAGCTTTCTTT. This translates into CASSVDRMNTEAFF.

This clone was observed a single time. The genes are TRBV7-9 and TRBJ2-1; TRBD1 agrees at 9 bases. This CDR3 has 14 residues. V lost 1 base and J lost 7; bases outside the gene matches: 2. CDR1 SEHNR and CDR2 FQNEAQ come from the germline V gene (reference sequence). CDR3 region: CASSLDGTGNEQFF. The CDR3 coding sequence is TGTGCCAGCAGCTTAGATGGGACAGGGAATGAGCAGTTCTTC.

CDR3 in DNA: TGCGCCAGCAGTGAGTCGCTAGCGGGAGAGCACAATGAGCAGTTCTTC. Translated: CASSESLAGEHNEQFF. The chain uses TRBV10-1 and TRBJ2-1; TRBD2 agrees at 10 bases. The J segment lost 5 bases and the V segment lost 0 bases, leaving 4 bases of the junction unmatched. The germline gives CDR1 WNHNN, CDR2 SYGVQD (reference sequence). The CDR3 sequence is 16 residues long.

This rearrangement joins TRBV28 to TRBJ1-2; perhaps TRBD1 as D (5 bases). The V and J ends lost 3 bases and 2 bases respectively, with 10 bases between them. The CDR3 has 14 amino acids. Per the germline V gene, CDR1 is MDHEN and CDR2 is SYDVKM. The CDR3 coding sequence is TGTGCCAGCAGTTTCCCTCGACAGAACTATGGCTACACCTTC. It translates to CASSFPRQNYGYTF.